A single T cell receptor beta chain is shown here with its context. No cognate antigen has been identified for it. No much larger clonotype is one base removed from it; base qualities were not supplied. This entry comes from a study of lymphopenia after photon versus proton radiotherapy (dated by TCRdb to about 2019). With respect to the entire study: Photon and proton radiation therapy were compared by the study for their immunological effects in patients with gastrointestinal tumors who developed high-grade lymphopenia. The cohort comprised about 19 patients with gastrointestinal tumors who received either photon or proton therapy and then developed lymphopenia. The goal of the study was to characterize the differences between the two radiation modalities in how they affect the immune system.

Beyond this particular receptor, the publication reports: The survival association was examined only in patients who died, and the authors described better survival with proton therapy as a possibility, not as a demonstrated result. During treatment, patients who received proton therapy stayed relatively stable, whereas patients who received photon therapy lost naive T cells and TCR diversity and gained effector/memory populations. Once the lymphocyte count had reached its nadir, the repertoires of photon-treated patients showed oligoclonal expansion, particularly of CD8+ Temra cells, and this expansion drove the decline in diversity. Across the cohort, an inverse correlation was found between a larger post-nadir drop in TCR diversity and overall survival time among patients who died.

The CDR3 holds 15 amino acids from the cysteine to the phenylalanine. This entry keeps only the CDR3 DNA: 45 bases, framed from base 1. At the junction V is shortened by 4 bases and J by 2 bases, with 16 bases in between. CDR1 and CDR2, looked up from the germline V gene, are SGHRS and YFSETQ. Library creation used the immunoSEQ multiplex PCR assay. T cell repertoires were profiled by deep sequencing of rearranged TCR beta loci, alongside multiparametric flow cytometry. The table comes from immuneACCESS by way of TCRdb, which keeps in-frame sequences with V and J called. Part of the clones is missing from these tables; in studies checked, under half for an unresolved V gene and the rest for unknown reasons. The sample contains about 70,000 clones, roughly 92% of them found a single time. The top ten clonotypes cover around 2.2% of the sample.

This clonotype was sampled from a woman aged 40 to 50 with cholangiocarcinoma. The source was peripheral blood, collected from a patient treated with photon-based radiotherapy. The chain was built from TRBV5-1 and TRBJ2-7; TRBD2 is possibly the D segment (5 matching bases). The DNA sequence is given as TGCGCCAGCAGCCCGGAACGGACTGGTCCCTACGAGCAGTACTTC. This yields the protein CASSPERTGPYEQYF.